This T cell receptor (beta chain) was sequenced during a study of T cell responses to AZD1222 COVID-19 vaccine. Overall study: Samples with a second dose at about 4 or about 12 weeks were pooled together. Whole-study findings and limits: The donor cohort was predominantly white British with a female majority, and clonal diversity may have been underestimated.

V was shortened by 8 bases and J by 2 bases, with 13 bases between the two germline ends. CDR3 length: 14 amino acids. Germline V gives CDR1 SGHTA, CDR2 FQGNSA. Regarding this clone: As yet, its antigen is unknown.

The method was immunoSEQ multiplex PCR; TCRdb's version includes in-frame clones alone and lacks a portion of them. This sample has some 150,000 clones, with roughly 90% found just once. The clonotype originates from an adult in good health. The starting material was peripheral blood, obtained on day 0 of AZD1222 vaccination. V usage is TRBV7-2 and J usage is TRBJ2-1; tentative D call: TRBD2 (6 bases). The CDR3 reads CASAERVTYNEQFF. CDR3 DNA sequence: TGTGCCAGCGCAGAGCGGGTAACCTACAATGAGCAGTTCTTC. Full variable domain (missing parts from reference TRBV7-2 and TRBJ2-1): GAGVSQSPSNKVTEKGKDVELRCDPISGHTALYWYRQSLGQGLEFLIYFQGNSAPDKSGLPSDRFSAERTGGSVSTLTIQRTQQEDSAVYLCASAERVTYNEQFFGPGTRLTVL.